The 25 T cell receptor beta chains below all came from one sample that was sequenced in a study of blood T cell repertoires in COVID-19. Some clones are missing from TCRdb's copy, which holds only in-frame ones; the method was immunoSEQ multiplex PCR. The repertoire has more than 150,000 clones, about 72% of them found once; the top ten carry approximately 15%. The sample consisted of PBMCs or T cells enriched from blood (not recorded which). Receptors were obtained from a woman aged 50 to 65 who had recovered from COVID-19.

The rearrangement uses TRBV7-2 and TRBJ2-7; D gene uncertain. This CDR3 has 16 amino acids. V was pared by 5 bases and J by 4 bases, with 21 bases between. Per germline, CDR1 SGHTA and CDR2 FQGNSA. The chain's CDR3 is CASSPSVQSGPYEQYF. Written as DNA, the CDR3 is TGTGCCAGCAGCCCCAGCGTCCAGTCCGGTCCATACGAGCAGTACTTC. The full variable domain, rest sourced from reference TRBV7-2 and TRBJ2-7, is GAGVSQSPSNKVTEKGKDVELRCDPISGHTALYWYRQSLGQGLEFLIYFQGNSAPDKSGLPSDRFSAERTGGSVSTLTIQRTQQEDSAVYLCASSPSVQSGPYEQYFGPGTRLTVT.

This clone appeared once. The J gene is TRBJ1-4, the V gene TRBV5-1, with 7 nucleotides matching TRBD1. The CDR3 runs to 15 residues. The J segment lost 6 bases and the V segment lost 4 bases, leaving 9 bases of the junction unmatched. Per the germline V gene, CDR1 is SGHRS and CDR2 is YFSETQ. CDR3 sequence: CASSVLGQTDEKLFF. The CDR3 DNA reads TGCGCCAGCAGCGTACTGGGACAGACCGATGAAAAACTGTTTTTT.

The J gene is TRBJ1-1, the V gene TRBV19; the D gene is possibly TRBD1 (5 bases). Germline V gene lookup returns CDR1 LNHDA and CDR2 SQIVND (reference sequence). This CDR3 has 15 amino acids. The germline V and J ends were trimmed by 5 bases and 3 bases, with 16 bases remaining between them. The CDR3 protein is CASSQVSGRDTEAFF. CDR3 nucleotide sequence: TGTGCCAGTAGTCAAGTGTCTGGCAGGGACACTGAAGCTTTCTTT.

Here the CDR3 DNA reads TGTGCCAGCAATACAGGGACCGCTGAAGCTTTCTTT. It encodes CASNTGTAEAFF. V gene TRBV3-1 (or the pseudogene TRBV3-2) combines with J gene TRBJ1-1, with TRBD1 as a possible D gene (6 bases). CDR3 length: 12 residues. The V gene lost 7 bases and the J gene lost 6 bases, with 12 bases spanning the gap. Germline-derived CDR1 and CDR2 are LGHDT and YNNKEL (reference sequence).

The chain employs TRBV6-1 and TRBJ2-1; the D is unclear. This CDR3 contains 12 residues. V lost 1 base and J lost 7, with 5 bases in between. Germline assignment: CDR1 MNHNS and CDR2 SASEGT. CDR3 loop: CASSEGRNEQFF. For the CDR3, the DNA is TGTGCCAGCAGTGAAGGCAGAAATGAGCAGTTCTTC.

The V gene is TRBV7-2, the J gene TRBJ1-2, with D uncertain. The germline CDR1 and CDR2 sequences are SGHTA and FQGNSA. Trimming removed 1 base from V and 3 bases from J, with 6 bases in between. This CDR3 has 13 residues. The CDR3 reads CASSLDTDYGYTF. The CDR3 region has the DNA TGTGCCAGCAGCTTAGACACCGACTATGGCTACACCTTC.

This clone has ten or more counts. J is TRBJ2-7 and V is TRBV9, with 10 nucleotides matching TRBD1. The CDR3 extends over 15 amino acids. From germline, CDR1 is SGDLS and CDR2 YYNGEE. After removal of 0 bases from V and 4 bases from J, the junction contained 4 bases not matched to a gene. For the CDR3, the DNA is TGTGCCAGCAGCGTAGAGGGACAGGGGAGTTACGAGCAGTACTTC. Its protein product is CASSVEGQGSYEQYF.

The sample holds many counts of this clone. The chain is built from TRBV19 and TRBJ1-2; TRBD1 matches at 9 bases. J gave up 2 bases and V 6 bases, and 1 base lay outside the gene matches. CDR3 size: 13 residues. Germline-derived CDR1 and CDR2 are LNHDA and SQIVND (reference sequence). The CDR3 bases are TGTGCCAGTAGAGGGACAGGGAACTATGGCTACACCTTC. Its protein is CASRGTGNYGYTF.

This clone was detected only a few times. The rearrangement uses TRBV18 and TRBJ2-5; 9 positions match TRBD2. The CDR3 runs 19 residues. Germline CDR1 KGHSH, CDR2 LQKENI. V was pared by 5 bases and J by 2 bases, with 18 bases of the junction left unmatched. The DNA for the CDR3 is TGTGCCAGCTCAACGTCCCGCTTTGCGGGAGGGGGGTCGCAAGAGACCCAGTACTTC. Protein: CASSTSRFAGGGSQETQYF.

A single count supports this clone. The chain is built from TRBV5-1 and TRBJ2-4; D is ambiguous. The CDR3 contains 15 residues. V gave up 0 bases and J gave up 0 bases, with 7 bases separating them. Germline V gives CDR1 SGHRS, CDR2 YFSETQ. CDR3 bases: TGCGCCAGCAGCTTGGTGGCTGAAGCCAAAAACATTCAGTACTTC. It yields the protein CASSLVAEAKNIQYF.

The CDR3 protein is CASSRGTSGRWDTQYF. In DNA, the CDR3 is TGTGCCAGCAGCCGCGGGACTAGCGGGAGATGGGATACGCAGTATTTT. This chain joins TRBV4-2 and TRBJ2-3, with 14 nucleotides matching TRBD2. The CDR3 loop spans 16 amino acids. CDR1 and CDR2 from the germline V gene are LGHNA and YNFKEQ. After removal of 4 bases from V and 6 bases from J, the junction contained 6 bases not matched to a gene.

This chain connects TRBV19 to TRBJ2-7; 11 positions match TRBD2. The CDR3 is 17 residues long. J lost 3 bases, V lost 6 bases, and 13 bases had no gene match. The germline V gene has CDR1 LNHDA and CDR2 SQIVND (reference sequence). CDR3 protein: CASSRTSSGRGHYEQYF. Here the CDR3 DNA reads TGTGCCAGTAGCAGGACTAGTAGCGGGAGGGGGCACTACGAGCAGTACTTC.

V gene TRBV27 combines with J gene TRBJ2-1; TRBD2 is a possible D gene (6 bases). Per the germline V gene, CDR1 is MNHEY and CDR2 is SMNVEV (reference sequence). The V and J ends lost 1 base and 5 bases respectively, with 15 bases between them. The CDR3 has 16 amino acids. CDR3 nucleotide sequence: TGTGCCAGCAGTTTATTGGGGGGATCCGGTCACAATGAGCAGTTCTTC. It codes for CASSLLGGSGHNEQFF.

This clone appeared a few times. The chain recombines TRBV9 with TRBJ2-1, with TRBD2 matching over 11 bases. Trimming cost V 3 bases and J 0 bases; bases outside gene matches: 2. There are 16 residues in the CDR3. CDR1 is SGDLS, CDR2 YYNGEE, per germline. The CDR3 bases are TGTGCCAGCAGCGCTAGCGGGAGGCTCTCCTACAATGAGCAGTTCTTC. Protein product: CASSASGRLSYNEQFF. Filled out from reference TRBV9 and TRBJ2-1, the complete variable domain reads DSGVTQTPKHLITATGQRVTLRCSPRSGDLSVYWYQQSLDQGLQFLIQYYNGEERAKGNILERFSAQQFPDLHSELNLSSLELGDSALYFCASSASGRLSYNEQFFGPGTRLTVL.

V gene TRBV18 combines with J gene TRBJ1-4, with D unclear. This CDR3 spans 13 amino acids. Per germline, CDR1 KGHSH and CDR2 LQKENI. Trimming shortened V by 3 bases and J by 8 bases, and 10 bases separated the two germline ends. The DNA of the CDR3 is TGTGCCAGCTCACCCGGTTCTCGCGAAAAACTGTTTTTT. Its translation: CASSPGSREKLFF.

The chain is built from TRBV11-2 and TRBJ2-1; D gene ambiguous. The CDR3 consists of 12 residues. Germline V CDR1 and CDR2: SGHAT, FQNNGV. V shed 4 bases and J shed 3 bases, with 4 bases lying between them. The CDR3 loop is CASSSYYNEQFF. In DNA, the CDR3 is TGTGCCAGCAGCTCTTACTACAATGAGCAGTTCTTC. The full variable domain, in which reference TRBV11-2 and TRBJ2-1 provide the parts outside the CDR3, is EAGVAQSPRYKIIEKRQSVAFWCNPISGHATLYWYQQILGQGPKLLIQFQNNGVVDDSQLPKDRFSAERLKGVDSTLKIQPAKLEDSAVYLCASSSYYNEQFFGPGTRLTVL.

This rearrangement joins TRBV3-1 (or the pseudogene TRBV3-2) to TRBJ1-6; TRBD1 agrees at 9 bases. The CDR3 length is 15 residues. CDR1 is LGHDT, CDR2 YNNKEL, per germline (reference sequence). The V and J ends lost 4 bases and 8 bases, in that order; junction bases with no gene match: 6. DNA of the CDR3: TGTGCCAGCAGCCGGGGACAGGGCCTAGATTCACCCCTCCACTTT. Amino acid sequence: CASSRGQGLDSPLHF.

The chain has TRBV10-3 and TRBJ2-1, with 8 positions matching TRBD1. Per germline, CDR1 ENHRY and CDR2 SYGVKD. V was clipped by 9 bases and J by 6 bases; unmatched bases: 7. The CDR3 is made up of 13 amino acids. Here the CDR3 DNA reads TGTGCCATTGAAGGACAGGGCAGCAATGAGCAGTTCTTC. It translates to CAIEGQGSNEQFF.

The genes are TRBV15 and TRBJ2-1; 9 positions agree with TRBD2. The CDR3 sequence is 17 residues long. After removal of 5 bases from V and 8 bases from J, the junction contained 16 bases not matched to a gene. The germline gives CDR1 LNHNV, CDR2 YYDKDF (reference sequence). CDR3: CATSDRRIAGDSDEQFF. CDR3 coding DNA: TGTGCCACCAGCGACCGCCGGATAGCGGGAGATTCGGATGAGCAGTTCTTC. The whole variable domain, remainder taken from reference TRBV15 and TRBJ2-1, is DAMVIQNPRYQVTQFGKPVTLSCSQTLNHNVMYWYQQKSSQAPKLLFHYYDKDFNNEADTPDNFQSRRPNTSFCFLDIRSPGLGDTAMYLCATSDRRIAGDSDEQFFGPGTRLTVL.

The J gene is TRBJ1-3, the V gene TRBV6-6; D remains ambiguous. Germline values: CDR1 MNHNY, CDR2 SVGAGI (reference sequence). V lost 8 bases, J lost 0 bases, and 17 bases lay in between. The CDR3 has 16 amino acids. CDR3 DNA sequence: TGTGCCAGCTTGGCCAGACGGGAGAGCTCTGGAAACACCATATATTTT. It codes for CASLARRESSGNTIYF.

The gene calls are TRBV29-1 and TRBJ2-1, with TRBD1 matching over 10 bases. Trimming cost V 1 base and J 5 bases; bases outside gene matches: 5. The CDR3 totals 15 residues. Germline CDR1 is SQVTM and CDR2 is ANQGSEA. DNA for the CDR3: TGCAGCGTTGAAGTTGGGACAGGGGTACACAATGAGCAGTTCTTC. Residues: CSVEVGTGVHNEQFF.

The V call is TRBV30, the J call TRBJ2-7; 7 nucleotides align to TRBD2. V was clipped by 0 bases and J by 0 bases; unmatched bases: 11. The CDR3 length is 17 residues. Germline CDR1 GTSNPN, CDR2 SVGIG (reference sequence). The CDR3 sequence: CAWSVRVSGASSYEQYF. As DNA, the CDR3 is TGTGCCTGGAGTGTAAGGGTGAGCGGGGCTAGCTCCTACGAGCAGTACTTC. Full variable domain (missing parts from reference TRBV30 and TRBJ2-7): SQTIHQWPATLVQPVGSPLSLECTVEGTSNPNLYWYRQAAGRGLQLLFYSVGIGQISSEVPQNLSASRPQDRQFILSSKKLLLSDSGFYLCAWSVRVSGASSYEQYFGPGTRLTVT.

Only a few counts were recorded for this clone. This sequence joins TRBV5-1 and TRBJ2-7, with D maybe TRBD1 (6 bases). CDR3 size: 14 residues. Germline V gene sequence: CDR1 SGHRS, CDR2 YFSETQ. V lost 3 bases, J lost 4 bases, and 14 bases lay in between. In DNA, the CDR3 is TGCGCCAGCAGCTCTCCGGACAGAACGTACGAGCAGTACTTC. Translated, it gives CASSSPDRTYEQYF.

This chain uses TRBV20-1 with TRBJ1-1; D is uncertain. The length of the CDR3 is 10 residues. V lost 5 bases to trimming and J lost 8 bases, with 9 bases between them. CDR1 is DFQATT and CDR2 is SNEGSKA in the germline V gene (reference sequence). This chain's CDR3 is CSAVYSEAFF. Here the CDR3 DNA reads TGCAGTGCTGTATACAGCGAAGCTTTCTTT.

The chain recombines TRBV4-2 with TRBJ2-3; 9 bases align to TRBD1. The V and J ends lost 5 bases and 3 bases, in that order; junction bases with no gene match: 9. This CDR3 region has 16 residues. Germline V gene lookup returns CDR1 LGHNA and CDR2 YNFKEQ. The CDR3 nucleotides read TGTGCCAGCAGCAAACTGGGACAGGGAGGGACAGATACGCAGTATTTT. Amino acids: CASSKLGQGGTDTQYF.